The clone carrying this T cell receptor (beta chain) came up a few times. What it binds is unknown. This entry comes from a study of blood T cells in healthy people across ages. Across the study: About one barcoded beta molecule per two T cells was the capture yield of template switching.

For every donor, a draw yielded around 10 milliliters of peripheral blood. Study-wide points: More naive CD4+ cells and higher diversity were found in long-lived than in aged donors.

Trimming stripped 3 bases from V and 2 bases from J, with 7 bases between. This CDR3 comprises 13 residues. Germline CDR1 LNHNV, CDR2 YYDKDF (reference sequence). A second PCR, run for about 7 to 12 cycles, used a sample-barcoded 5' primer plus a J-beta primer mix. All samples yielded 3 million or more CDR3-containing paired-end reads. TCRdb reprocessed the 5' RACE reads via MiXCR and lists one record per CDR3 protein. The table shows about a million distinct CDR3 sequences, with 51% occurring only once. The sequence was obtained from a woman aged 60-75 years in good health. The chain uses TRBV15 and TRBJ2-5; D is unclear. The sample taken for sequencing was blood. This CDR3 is CATSSEPQETQYF. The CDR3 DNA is TGTGCCACCAGCAGCGAACCGCAAGAGACCCAGTACTTC.